This T cell receptor (beta chain) was observed in a study of blood T cell repertoires in COVID-19 (dated by TCRdb to the early 2020s). Regarding the complete study: The collaborator samples originated in the United States, Italy and Spain and spanned the acute and convalescent phases of COVID-19. The prospective study material was composed of cDNA or gDNA derived from T cells, B-cell-depleted T cells, or PBMCs. Deeply sampled blood TCRbeta repertoires from subjects exposed to, actively infected with, or recovered from COVID-19 were included in the dataset. The repertoires were released in a freely available public database intended as a resource for research on the immune response to SARS-CoV-2. Samples came from the ongoing ImmuneRACE study (first 160 participants) plus 1,254 subjects from 6 global collaborators. The sample metadata nearly always contained a de-identified subject ID, COVID-19 status, age in years and sex. HLA class I and class II types, where available, came from metadata supplied by the sample provider rather than from assay-based typing.

About this clone: No cognate antigen has been identified for it. There are no base qualities to consult, and no much larger clone falls within one base.

The immunoSEQ Assay, a bias-controlled multiplex PCR, was used to amplify TCRbeta CDR3 regions from genomic DNA. Concerning the study's data processing: Within the assay, amplification of reference gene primers was used to estimate how many nucleated cells each sample contained. Sequence reads were collapsed and filtered to measure the absolute abundance of every unique TCRbeta CDR3 rearrangement. Productive Simpson clonality was computed per sample as the square root of Simpson's diversity index over productive rearrangements. Not all clones reach the TCRdb copy of this immuneACCESS table, which keeps in-frame sequences only. Checked studies attribute under half of the gap to unresolved V genes and leave the rest unexplained. That table gives V, J and clone size, and the DNA gave D and trimming. Present in this sample are under 350,000 clones, around 90% of which were seen just once. Together, the top ten hold roughly 2.2% of the sample.

V loses 6 bases of germline sequence and J loses 5 bases, and the interval between the two ends is 13 bases. Based on the germline V gene (reference sequence), the CDR1 and CDR2 sequences are MNHEY and SMNVEV. From the cysteine through the phenylalanine, the CDR3 covers 14 amino acids. Of all the DNA, just the CDR3 is kept, 42 bases in frame from base 1. The collaborating institutions used their own protocols to collect whole blood in K2EDTA tubes. For TCRbeta analysis, collaborators shipped samples as frozen whole blood, isolated PBMCs, or DNA extracted from either of those sample types. The full study reports these points: How much clinical and demographic metadata was included differed by source and by participant, and the metadata was provided uncurated.

The chain is encoded by TRBV27 joined to TRBJ2-2; 7 matching bases give a weak D call of TRBD1. This TCR was recovered from a man aged 50 to 60 with acute or convalescent COVID-19. The sequenced sample consisted of peripheral blood. The CDR3 corresponds to CASRPGGRTGELFF. DNA sequence: TGTGCCAGCAGGCCAGGGGGGAGGACCGGGGAGCTGTTTTTT.